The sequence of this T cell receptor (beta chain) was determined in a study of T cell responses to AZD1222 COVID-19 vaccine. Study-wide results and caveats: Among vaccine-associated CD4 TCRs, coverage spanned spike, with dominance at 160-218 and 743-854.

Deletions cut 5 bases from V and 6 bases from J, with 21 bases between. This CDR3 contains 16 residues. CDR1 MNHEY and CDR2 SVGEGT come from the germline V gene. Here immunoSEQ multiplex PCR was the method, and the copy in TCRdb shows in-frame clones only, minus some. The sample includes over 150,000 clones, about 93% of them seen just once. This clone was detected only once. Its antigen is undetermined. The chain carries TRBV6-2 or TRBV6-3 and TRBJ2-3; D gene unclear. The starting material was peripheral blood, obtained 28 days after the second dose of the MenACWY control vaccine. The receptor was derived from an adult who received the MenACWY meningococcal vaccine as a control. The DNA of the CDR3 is TGTGCCAGCAGTCGAGGTGGGCTTCTACTTGGGGATACGCAGTATTTT. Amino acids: CASSRGGLLLGDTQYF.